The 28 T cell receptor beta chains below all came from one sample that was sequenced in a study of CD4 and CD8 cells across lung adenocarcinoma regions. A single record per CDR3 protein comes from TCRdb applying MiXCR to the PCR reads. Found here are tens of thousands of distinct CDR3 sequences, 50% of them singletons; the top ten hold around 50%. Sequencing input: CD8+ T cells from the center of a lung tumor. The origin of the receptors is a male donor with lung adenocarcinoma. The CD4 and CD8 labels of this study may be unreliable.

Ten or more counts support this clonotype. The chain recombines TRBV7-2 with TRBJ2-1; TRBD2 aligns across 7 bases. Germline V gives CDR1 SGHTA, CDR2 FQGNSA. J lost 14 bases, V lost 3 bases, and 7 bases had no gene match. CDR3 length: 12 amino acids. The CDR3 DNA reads TGTGCCAGCAGCTTTAGTGGGAGGGAGAAGTTCTTC. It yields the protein CASSFSGREKFF. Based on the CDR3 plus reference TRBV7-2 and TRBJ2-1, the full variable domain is GAGVSQSPSNKVTEKGKDVELRCDPISGHTALYWYRQSLGQGLEFLIYFQGNSAPDKSGLPSDRFSAERTGGSVSTLTIQRTQQEDSAVYLCASSFSGREKFFGPGTRLTVL.

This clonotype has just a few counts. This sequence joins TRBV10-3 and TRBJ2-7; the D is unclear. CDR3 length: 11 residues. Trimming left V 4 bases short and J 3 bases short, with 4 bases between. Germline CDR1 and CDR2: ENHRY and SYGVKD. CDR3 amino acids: CAISVGYEQYF. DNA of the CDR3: TGTGCCATCAGTGTGGGCTACGAGCAGTACTTC.

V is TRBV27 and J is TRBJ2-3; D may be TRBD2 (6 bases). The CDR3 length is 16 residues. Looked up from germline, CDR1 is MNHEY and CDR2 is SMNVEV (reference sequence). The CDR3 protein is CACRVAGLLAANTQYF. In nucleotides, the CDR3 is TGTGCGTGCCGCGTCGCGGGGCTGCTAGCCGCAAACACGCAGTATTTT.

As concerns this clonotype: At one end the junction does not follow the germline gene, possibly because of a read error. CDR3 amino acids: CGSRGEWGTDTQYF. The CDR3 coding sequence is TGTGGCAGCAGGGGAGAGTGGGGCACAGACACTCAGTACTTT. V usage is TRBV6-1 and J usage is TRBJ2-3, with D possibly TRBD1 on 6 matching bases. CDR1 and CDR2 (germline): MNHNS, SASEGT. The CDR3 loop spans 14 amino acids.

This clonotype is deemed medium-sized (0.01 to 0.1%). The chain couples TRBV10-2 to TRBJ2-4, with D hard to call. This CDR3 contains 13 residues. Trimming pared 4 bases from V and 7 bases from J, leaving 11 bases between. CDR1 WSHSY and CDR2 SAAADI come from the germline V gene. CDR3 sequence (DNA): TGCGCCAGCAGTGTTCAGAACTCTAACATTCAGTACTTC. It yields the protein CASSVQNSNIQYF.

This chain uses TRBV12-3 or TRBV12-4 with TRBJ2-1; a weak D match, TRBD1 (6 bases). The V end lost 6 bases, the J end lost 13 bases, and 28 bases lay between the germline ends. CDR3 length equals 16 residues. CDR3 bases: TGTGCCAGCAGGCCCCGGACAGTTCGGGACCAAGAGACCCAGTTCTTC. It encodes CASRPRTVRDQETQFF.

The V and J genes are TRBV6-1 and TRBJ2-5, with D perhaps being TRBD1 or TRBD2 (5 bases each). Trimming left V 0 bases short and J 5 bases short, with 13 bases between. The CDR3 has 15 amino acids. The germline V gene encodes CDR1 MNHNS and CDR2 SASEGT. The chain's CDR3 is CASSEANPGPETQYF. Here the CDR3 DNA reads TGTGCCAGCAGTGAAGCGAACCCGGGGCCTGAGACCCAGTACTTC.

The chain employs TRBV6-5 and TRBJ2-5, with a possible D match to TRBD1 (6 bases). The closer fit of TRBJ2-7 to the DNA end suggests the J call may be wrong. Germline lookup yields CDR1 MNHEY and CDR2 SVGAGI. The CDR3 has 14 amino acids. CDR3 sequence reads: CASSYSQGRYEQYF. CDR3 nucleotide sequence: TGTGCCAGCAGTTACTCGCAGGGGCGATACGAGCAGTACTTC.

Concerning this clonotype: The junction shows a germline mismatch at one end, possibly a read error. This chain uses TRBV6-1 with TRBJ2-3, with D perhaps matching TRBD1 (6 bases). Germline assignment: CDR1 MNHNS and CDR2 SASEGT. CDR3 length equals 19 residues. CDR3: CASSEGSGAGAVSTGTLYF. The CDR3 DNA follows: TGTGCCAGCAGTGAAGGGTCTGGGGCAGGGGCTGTGAGCACCGGGACGCTGTATTTT.

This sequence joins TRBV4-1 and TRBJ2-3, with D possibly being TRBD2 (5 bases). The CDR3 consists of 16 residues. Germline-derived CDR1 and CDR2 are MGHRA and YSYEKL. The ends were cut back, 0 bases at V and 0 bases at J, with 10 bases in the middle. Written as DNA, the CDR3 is TGCGCCAGCAGCCAAGAACCTGGCGGGAGCACAGATACGCAGTATTTT. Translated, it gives CASSQEPGGSTDTQYF.

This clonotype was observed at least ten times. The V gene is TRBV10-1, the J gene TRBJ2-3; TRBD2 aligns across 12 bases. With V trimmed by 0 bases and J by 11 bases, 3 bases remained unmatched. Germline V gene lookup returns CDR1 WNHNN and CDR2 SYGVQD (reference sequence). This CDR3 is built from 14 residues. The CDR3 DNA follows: TGCGCCAGCAGTGAGTCACTAGCGGGAGGCTTGCAGTATTTT. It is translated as CASSESLAGGLQYF.

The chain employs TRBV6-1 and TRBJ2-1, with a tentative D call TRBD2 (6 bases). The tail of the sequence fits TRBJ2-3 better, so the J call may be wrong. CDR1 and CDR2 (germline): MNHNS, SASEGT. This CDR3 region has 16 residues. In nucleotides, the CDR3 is TGTGCCAGCAGTGAAACGTGGACTGGGAGGACAAATGCGCAGTATTTT. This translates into CASSETWTGRTNAQYF.

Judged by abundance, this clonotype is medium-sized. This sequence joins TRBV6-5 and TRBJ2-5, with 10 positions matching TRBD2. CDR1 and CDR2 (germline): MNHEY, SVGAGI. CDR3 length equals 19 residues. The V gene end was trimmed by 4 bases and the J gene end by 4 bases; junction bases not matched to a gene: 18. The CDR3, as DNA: TGTGCCAGCAGTTTCCACTCCTCTAGCGGGAGTCAGAGAGGAGAGACCCAGTACTTC. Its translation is CASSFHSSSGSQRGETQYF.

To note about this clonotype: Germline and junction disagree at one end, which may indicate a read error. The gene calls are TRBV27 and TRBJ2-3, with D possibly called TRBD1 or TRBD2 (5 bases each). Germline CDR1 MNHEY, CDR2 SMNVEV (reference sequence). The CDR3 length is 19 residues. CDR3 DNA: TGTGCCAGCAGTACCCGTGCCGCGATACGGGGCCGTGTCCAAGAGACCCAGTATTTC. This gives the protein CASSTRAAIRGRVQETQYF.

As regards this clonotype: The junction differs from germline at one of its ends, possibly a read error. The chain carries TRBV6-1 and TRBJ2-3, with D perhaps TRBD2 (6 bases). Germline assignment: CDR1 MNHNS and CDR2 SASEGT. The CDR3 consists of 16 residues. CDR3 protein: CASSESGTGVEDTQYF. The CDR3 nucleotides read TGTGCCAGCAGTGAATCGGGGACGGGGGTTGAAGATACGCAGTATTTC.

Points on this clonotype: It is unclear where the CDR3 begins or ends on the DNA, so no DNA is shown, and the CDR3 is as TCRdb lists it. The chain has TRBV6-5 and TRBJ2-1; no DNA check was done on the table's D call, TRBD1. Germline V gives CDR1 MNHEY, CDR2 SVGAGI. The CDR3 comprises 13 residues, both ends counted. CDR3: CASILGQWGEQYF.

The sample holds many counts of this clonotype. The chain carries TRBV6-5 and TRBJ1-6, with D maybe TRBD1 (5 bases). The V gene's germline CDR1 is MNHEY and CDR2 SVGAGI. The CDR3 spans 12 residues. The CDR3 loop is CQAGRGGSPLHF. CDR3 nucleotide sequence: TGTCAGGCCGGAAGGGGAGGTTCACCCCTCCACTTT.

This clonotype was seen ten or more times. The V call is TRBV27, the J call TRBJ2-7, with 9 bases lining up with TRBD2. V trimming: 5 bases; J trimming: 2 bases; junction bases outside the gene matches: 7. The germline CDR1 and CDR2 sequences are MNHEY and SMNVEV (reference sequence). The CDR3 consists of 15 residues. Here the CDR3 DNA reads TGTGCCAGCAGTCCCCTAGCGGGAAACCCCTACGAGCAGTACTTC. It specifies CASSPLAGNPYEQYF.

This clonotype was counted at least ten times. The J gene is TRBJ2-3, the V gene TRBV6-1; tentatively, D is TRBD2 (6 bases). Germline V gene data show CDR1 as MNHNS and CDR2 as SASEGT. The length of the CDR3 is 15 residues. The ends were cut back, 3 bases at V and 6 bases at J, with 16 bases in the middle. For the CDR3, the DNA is TGTGCCAGCAGTGACATCCGGGAGAAGATGGATACGCAGTATTTT. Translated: CASSDIREKMDTQYF.

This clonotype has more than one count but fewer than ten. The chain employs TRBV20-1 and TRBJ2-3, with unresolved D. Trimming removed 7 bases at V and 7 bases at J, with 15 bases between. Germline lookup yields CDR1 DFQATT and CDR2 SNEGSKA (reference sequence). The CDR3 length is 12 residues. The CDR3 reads CSVSVTLHTQYF. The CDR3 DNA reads TGCAGTGTGAGTGTGACCCTGCATACGCAGTATTTT.

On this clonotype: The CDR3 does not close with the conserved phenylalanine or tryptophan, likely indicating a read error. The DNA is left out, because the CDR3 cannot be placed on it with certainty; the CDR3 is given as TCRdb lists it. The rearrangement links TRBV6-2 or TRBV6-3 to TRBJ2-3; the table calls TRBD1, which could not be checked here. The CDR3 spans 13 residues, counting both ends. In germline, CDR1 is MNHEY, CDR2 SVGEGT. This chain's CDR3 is CASSTLRQHEQFL.

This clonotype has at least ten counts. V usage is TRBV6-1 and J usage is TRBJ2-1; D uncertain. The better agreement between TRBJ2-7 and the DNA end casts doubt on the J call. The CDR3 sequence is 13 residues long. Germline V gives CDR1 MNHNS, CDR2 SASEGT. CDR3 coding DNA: TGTGCCAGCAGTCCCAACGACGGTTACGAGCAGTACTTC. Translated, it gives CASSPNDGYEQYF.

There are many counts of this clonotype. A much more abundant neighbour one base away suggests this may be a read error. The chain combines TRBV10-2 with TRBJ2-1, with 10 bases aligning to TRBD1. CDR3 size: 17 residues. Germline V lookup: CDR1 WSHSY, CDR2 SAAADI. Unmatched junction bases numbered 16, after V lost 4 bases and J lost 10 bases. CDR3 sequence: CASSGTGGPASYYEQFF. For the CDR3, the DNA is TGCGCCAGCAGTGGGACAGGGGGACCAGCGTCCTACTACGAGCAGTTCTTC.

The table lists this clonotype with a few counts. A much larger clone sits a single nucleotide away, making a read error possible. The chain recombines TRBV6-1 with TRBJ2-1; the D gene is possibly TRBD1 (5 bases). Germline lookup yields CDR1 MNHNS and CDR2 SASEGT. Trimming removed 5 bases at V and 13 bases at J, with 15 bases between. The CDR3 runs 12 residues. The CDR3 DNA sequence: TGTGCCAGCAGTCCCCAGGGTGGTACCCAGTTCTTC. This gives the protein CASSPQGGTQFF.

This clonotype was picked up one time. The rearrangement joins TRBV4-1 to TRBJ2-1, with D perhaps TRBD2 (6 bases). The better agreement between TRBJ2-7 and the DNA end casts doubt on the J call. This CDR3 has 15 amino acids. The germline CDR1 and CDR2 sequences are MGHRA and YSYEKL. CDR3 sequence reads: CASSQENGGAYEQYF. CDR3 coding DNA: TGCGCCAGCAGCCAAGAGAACGGGGGAGCCTACGAGCAGTACTTC.

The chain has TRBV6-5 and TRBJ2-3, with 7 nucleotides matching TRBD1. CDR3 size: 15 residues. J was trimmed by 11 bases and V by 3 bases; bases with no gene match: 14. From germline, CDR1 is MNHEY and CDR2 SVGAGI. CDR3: CASSYTGTAPNEQYF. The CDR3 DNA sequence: TGTGCCAGCAGTTATACCGGGACAGCCCCTAATGAGCAGTATTTT.

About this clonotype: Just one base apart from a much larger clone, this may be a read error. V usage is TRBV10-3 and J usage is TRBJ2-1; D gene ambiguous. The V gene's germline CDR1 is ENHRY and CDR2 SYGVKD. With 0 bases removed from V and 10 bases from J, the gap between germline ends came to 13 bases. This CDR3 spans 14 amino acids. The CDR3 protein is CAISESFFPSEQFF. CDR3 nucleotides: TGTGCCATCAGTGAGTCGTTCTTCCCGAGCGAGCAGTTCTTC.

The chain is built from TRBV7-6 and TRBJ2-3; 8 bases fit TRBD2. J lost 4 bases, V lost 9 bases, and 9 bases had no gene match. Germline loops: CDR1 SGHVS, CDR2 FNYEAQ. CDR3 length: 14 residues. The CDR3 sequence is CASSQAGGPDTQYF. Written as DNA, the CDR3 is TGTGCCAGTTCTCAGGCGGGAGGACCAGATACGCAGTATTTT.